This T cell receptor (beta chain) was identified in a study of T cells in Graves' hyperthyroidism and ophthalmopathy. Regarding the study as a whole: Median prediction lead before ophthalmopathy onset was 6.5 months with the model.

Trimming took off 9 bases at V and 8 bases at J, with 16 bases between the two ends. Germline assignment: CDR1 MDHEN and CDR2 SYDVKM. The length of the CDR3 is 12 residues. Concerning this clonotype: Antigen specificity is unknown.

The CDR3 regions of TCR beta were amplified from RNA transcripts. A set of HTBI primers served as the primers for a first-round RT-PCR of the TCR CDR3. TCRdb processed the multiplex PCR reads anew with MiXCR; each CDR3 protein has one entry. The sample holds approximately 710,000 distinct CDR3 sequences; around 16% are singletons and the top ten take roughly 16%. Uncontrolled infection, other autoimmune disease, pregnancy and lactation each barred patients from inclusion. Used for diagnoses were clinical symptoms, serum thyroxine and TRAb, thyroid ultrasound and orbital computed tomography. It was 8.5 to 10 ml of fresh peripheral blood that supplied the PBMCs.

V usage is TRBV28 and J usage is TRBJ1-1; TRBD1 is a possible D gene (6 bases). The source material was blood. The origin of this receptor is a man aged 50-59 years with Graves' hyperthyroidism. CDR3 nucleotides: TGTGCCAGTCCCTCCTGGGACAACGAAGCTTTCTTT. Translated, it gives CASPSWDNEAFF.